The 14 T cell receptor beta chains below all came from one sample that was sequenced in a study of Ad26.COV2.S vaccination and SARS-CoV-2 variants. Treatment given: about 20 received Ad26.COV2.S at low or high dose, single or two shots; roughly five received placebo; per-sample allocation not given. Samples were taken on day 63 after the first vaccine or placebo injection. Using immunoSEQ multiplex PCR, the repertoire was profiled, and TCRdb retains in-frame clones only, with some absent. The sample gives 430,000 or so clones, around nine tenths of which show up once; 9% to 15% is in the top ten. Sequencing was performed on peripheral blood, taken in a trial of Ad26.COV2.S vaccine versus placebo. These receptors all stem from a person aged 18-60 years who received the Ad26.COV2.S COVID-19 vaccine or a placebo.

The genes are TRBV7-2 and TRBJ1-2; maybe TRBD1 (6 bases). This CDR3 has 14 residues. CDR1 and CDR2 (germline): SGHTA, FQGNSA. The V gene lost 1 base and the J gene lost 1 base, with 7 bases spanning the gap. The CDR3 is CASSLGGLNYGYTF. The CDR3 coding sequence is TGTGCCAGCAGCTTAGGGGGGCTTAACTATGGCTACACCTTC.

This clone was seen only once. The chain has TRBV20-1 and TRBJ2-3; D unclear. The germline V gene has CDR1 DFQATT and CDR2 SNEGSKA (reference sequence). V was clipped by 8 bases and J by 5 bases, with 5 bases between them. The CDR3 loop spans 9 amino acids. The CDR3 DNA reads as TGCAGTACTGGAGATACGCAGTATTTT. It encodes CSTGDTQYF.

CDR3 DNA sequence: TGTGCCAGCAGCCCCCGGGCCCGCGAGCAGTACTTC. This codes for CASSPRAREQYF. The chain uses TRBV11-2 and TRBJ2-7; no firm D call. CDR1 and CDR2 from the germline V gene are SGHAT and FQNNGV. The ends were cut back, 5 bases at V and 6 bases at J, with 11 bases in the middle. The CDR3 runs 12 residues.

This clone came up a few times. The chain links TRBV6-1 to TRBJ2-7, with 13 nucleotides matching TRBD2. Germline CDR1 MNHNS, CDR2 SASEGT. J was trimmed by 3 bases and V by 2 bases; bases with no gene match: 1. This CDR3 contains 15 residues. DNA of the CDR3: TGTGCCAGCAGTGAAAGGACTAGCGGGAGCTACGAGCAGTACTTC. Its translation is CASSERTSGSYEQYF.

The chain couples TRBV28 to TRBJ2-5; 8 bases match TRBD2. CDR1 and CDR2 from the germline V gene are MDHEN and SYDVKM. J lost 5 bases, V lost 3 bases, and 11 bases had no gene match. The CDR3 sequence is 16 residues long. The CDR3 protein is CASSFLPGGRGETQYF. CDR3 bases: TGTGCCAGCAGTTTCCTCCCGGGAGGGAGGGGGGAGACCCAGTACTTC.

V usage is TRBV24-1 and J usage is TRBJ2-2; D remains unclear. Germline V gene sequence: CDR1 KGHDR, CDR2 SFDVKD. V was trimmed by 4 bases and J by 5 bases, leaving 7 bases between them. The length of the CDR3 is 13 residues. The CDR3 sequence is CATSETVTGELFF. Here the CDR3 DNA reads TGTGCCACCAGTGAAACAGTTACCGGGGAGCTGTTTTTT.

On this clone: Other DNA sequences in this specimen translate into the identical CDR3. The genes are TRBV6-6 and TRBJ2-7; D call uncertain. The CDR3 extends over 12 amino acids. Looked up from germline, CDR1 is MNHNY and CDR2 is SVGAGI (reference sequence). V lost 5 bases and J lost 0, with 5 bases in between. The CDR3 DNA is TGTGCCAGCAGTCTTAGCTCCTACGAGCAGTACTTC. Translated: CASSLSSYEQYF.

The gene calls are TRBV4-3 and TRBJ2-7; a weak D match, TRBD2 (6 bases). Trimming pared 2 bases from V and 4 bases from J, leaving 18 bases between. Germline values: CDR1 LGHNA, CDR2 YSLEER. This CDR3 has 16 residues. The CDR3 DNA reads TGCGCCAGCAGCCAATCCAAGGGAGGTTTTAGGTACGAGCAGTACTTC. Protein: CASSQSKGGFRYEQYF.

The J gene is TRBJ2-3, the V gene TRBV19, with TRBD2 matching over 10 bases. V trimming: 4 bases; J trimming: 0 bases; junction bases outside the gene matches: 4. This CDR3 region has 16 residues. Germline V gene sequence: CDR1 LNHDA, CDR2 SQIVND (reference sequence). CDR3 in DNA: TGTGCCAGTAGTAAGGGACTAGCGAGAAGCACAGATACGCAGTATTTT. Amino acid sequence: CASSKGLARSTDTQYF.

This chain joins TRBV29-1 and TRBJ2-1; the match to TRBD2 covers 7 bases. Germline V lookup: CDR1 SQVTM, CDR2 ANQGSEA. The ends lost 0 bases at V and 15 bases at J; junction bases unmatched: 8. The CDR3 has 12 amino acids. The CDR3 loop reads CSVEEGGWGTFF. The CDR3 nucleotides are TGCAGCGTTGAAGAGGGAGGGTGGGGGACGTTCTTC.

The V call is TRBV9, the J call TRBJ1-5, with 7 bases aligning to TRBD1. The V segment lost 2 bases and the J segment 7 bases; nucleotides outside the gene matches: 12. This CDR3 has 16 residues. In germline, CDR1 is SGDLS, CDR2 YYNGEE. The CDR3 sequence: CASSVDPDRAIQPQHF. DNA for the CDR3: TGTGCCAGCAGCGTCGATCCCGACAGGGCTATCCAGCCCCAGCATTTT.

This clone was counted a single time. V usage is TRBV3-1 (or the pseudogene TRBV3-2) and J usage is TRBJ2-2; D unclear. This CDR3 spans 13 amino acids. Germline loops: CDR1 LGHDT, CDR2 YNNKEL (reference sequence). V lost 1 base and J 5 bases, leaving 5 bases between the germline ends. CDR3 loop: CASSQARTGELFF. The CDR3 DNA sequence: TGTGCCAGCAGCCAAGCGAGGACCGGGGAGCTGTTTTTT.

The J gene is TRBJ2-5, the V gene TRBV2, with a possible D match to TRBD2 (5 bases). The CDR3 extends over 14 amino acids. Germline CDR1 is SNHLY and CDR2 is FYNNEI. Trimming cost V 2 bases and J 3 bases, with 10 bases left between them. CDR3 coding DNA: TGTGCCAGCAGTGAACAGCGGAGTAAAGAGACCCAGTACTTC. Residues: CASSEQRSKETQYF.

The V call is TRBV6-5, the J call TRBJ2-1, with TRBD1 as a possible D gene (5 bases). Germline CDR1 reads MNHEY; CDR2 reads SVGAGI. This CDR3 spans 14 amino acids. Trimming left V 5 bases short and J 4 bases short, with 12 bases between. In nucleotides, the CDR3 is TGTGCCAGCAGTCCCGTGGGGCGGTACAATGAGCAGTTCTTC. It translates to CASSPVGRYNEQFF.